This is a list of T cell receptor beta chains from one sample in a study of siplizumab effects on memory and regulatory T cells. Here immunoSEQ multiplex PCR was the method, and the copy in TCRdb shows in-frame clones only, minus some. The sample carries 100,000 or so clones, about 93% recorded once. Source material: CD4+ T cells sorted from blood. These receptors came from a human donor in good health. CDR3s include the opening cysteine and the closing phenylalanine or tryptophan. The D gene is left open where the match is weak. A row's size may be missing; if present it is once, few, many or a size class.

J | D | V | size | CDR3 | DNA
TRBJ2-1 | NA | TRBV5-1 | NA | CASSLHREREQFF | TGCGCCAGCAGCCTGCACAGGGAACGGGAGCAGTTCTTC
TRBJ1-4 | NA | TRBV6-1 | once | CASRGWTNEKLFF | TGTGCCAGCAGGGGATGGACTAATGAAAAACTGTTTTTT
TRBJ1-2 | TRBD1 | TRBV5-1 | NA | CASSGGDRGFGYTF | TGCGCCAGCAGCGGAGGGGACAGGGGGTTTGGCTACACCTTC
TRBJ2-3 | TRBD2 | TRBV5-4 | NA | CASSLGLAGNTDTQYF | TGTGCCAGCAGCTTGGGGCTAGCGGGGAACACAGATACGCAGTATTTT
TRBJ1-4 | NA | TRBV10-3 | NA | CAISNPGEKLFF | TGTGCCATCAGTAACCCGGGGGAAAAACTGTTTTTT
TRBJ1-2 | NA | TRBV5-1 | NA | CASSFRGDYGYTF | TGCGCCAGTTCCTTTAGGGGCGACTATGGCTACACCTTC
TRBJ2-7 | TRBD2 | TRBV7-2 | once | CASSPSGVNSYEQYF | TGTGCCAGCAGCCCCAGCGGGGTAAACTCCTACGAGCAGTACTTC
TRBJ1-2 | NA | TRBV2 | once | CASLFDRVNYGYTF | TGTGCCAGCCTTTTCGACAGAGTGAACTATGGCTACACCTTC
TRBJ2-1 | TRBD2 | TRBV7-6 | NA | CASSLTSGPYNEQFF | TGTGCCAGCAGCTTAACTAGCGGTCCTTACAATGAGCAGTTCTTC
TRBJ1-1 | NA | TRBV7-9 | NA | CASSRPAGENTEAFF | TGTGCCAGCAGTCGACCGGCAGGGGAGAACACTGAAGCTTTCTTT
TRBJ2-5 | NA | TRBV7-2 | NA | CASSPGLRGGEPQYF | TGTGCCAGCAGCCCGGGGCTTCGGGGAGGTGAGCCCCAGTACTTC
TRBJ2-7 | TRBD1 | TRBV5-6 | NA | CASSSDRAGYEQYF | TGTGCCAGCAGCTCCGACAGGGCAGGATACGAGCAGTACTTC
TRBJ2-1 | NA | TRBV23-1 | NA | CASSLMSSFYNEQFF | TGCGCCAGCAGTCTCATGTCATCCTTTTACAATGAGCAGTTCTTC
TRBJ2-1 | TRBD2 | TRBV28 | once | CASTGETTSGEQFF | TGTGCCAGCACGGGGGAAACGACTAGCGGTGAGCAGTTCTTC
TRBJ1-4 | TRBD1 | TRBV6-5 | once | CASSRTGAEKLFF | TGTGCCAGCAGCCGGACAGGGGCTGAAAAACTGTTTTTT
TRBJ1-3 | TRBD1 | TRBV7-9 | NA | CASSPRPGQGLSGNTIYF | TGTGCCAGCAGCCCCCGGCCGGGACAGGGACTCTCTGGAAACACCATATATTTT
TRBJ2-1 | TRBD2 | TRBV10-3 | once | CAISPSGGDYNEQFF | TGTGCCATCAGCCCGAGCGGGGGCGACTACAATGAGCAGTTCTTC
TRBJ2-5 | NA | TRBV7-9 | NA | CASSLYGMAGETQYF | TGTGCCAGCAGCTTGTACGGGATGGCAGGAGAGACCCAGTACTTC
TRBJ1-5 | NA | TRBV30 | NA | CAWSRNRVGQPQHF | TGTGCCTGGAGCCGAAACAGGGTAGGTCAGCCCCAGCATTTT
TRBJ1-2 | TRBD1 | TRBV25-1 | NA | CASSDPGQGRGYTF | TGTGCCAGCAGTGATCCTGGACAGGGGCGCGGCTACACCTTC
TRBJ2-7 | TRBD2 | TRBV27 | NA | CASSLDQLAVTHEQYF | TGTGCCAGCAGTTTAGATCAACTAGCGGTTACCCACGAGCAGTACTTC
TRBJ2-1 | TRBD2 | TRBV7-8 | NA | CASSSMLAARDEQFF | TGTGCCAGCAGCTCGATGCTAGCGGCCCGGGATGAGCAGTTCTTC
TRBJ1-2 | TRBD1 | TRBV5-1 | NA | CASSDSGTGGTGYTF | TGCGCCAGCAGCGACTCCGGGACAGGCGGGACAGGCTACACCTTC
TRBJ2-2 | TRBD2 | TRBV5-4 | NA | CASTGTSGNTGELFF | TGTGCCAGCACCGGGACTAGCGGTAACACCGGGGAGCTGTTTTTT
TRBJ2-7 | NA | TRBV30 | few | CAWAEGASYEQYF | TGTGCCTGGGCCGAGGGCGCGAGCTACGAGCAGTACTTC
TRBJ1-1 | NA | TRBV6-1 | NA | CASSGGTDMNTEAFF | TGTGCCAGCAGTGGGGGCACAGACATGAACACTGAAGCTTTCTTT
TRBJ1-1 | NA | TRBV20-1 | NA | CSAGGDPEAFF | TGCAGTGCCGGGGGAGACCCTGAAGCTTTCTTT
TRBJ1-1 | NA | TRBV19 | once | CASQTQADTEAFF | TGTGCCAGTCAGACCCAGGCGGACACTGAAGCTTTCTTT
TRBJ1-2 | NA | TRBV11-3 | once | CASSWRDEGYTF | TGTGCCAGCAGCTGGCGGGATGAGGGCTACACCTTC
TRBJ2-5 | TRBD2 | TRBV2 | NA | CASSPTLAGVRTQYF | TGTGCCAGCAGTCCCACACTAGCGGGGGTCAGGACCCAGTACTTC
TRBJ2-7 | NA | TRBV9 | NA | CASSPLPSQDHRYEQYF | TGTGCCAGCAGCCCCCTACCCTCACAGGACCATCGGTACGAGCAGTACTTC
TRBJ2-1 | NA | TRBV19 | once | CASSIEISPEQFF | TGTGCCAGTAGTATAGAGATCAGTCCTGAGCAGTTCTTC
TRBJ2-7 | NA | TRBV18 | NA | CASSLQLTYEQYF | TGTGCCAGCTCACTCCAACTTACCTACGAGCAGTACTTC
TRBJ1-1 | NA | TRBV27 | NA | CASSPNWDTEAFF | TGTGCCAGCAGCCCTAATTGGGACACTGAAGCTTTCTTT
TRBJ2-2 | TRBD2 | TRBV5-4 | NA | CASSRTSDPGGELFF | TGTGCCAGCAGCAGAACTAGCGATCCCGGGGGGGAGCTGTTTTTT
TRBJ1-2 | NA | TRBV25-1 | NA | CASSEPGNYGYTF | TGTGCCAGCAGTGAACCGGGGAACTATGGCTACACCTTC
TRBJ2-1 | TRBD2 | TRBV14 | NA | CASSQALAGASDEQFF | TGTGCCAGCAGCCAAGCCCTAGCGGGAGCTAGTGATGAGCAGTTCTTC
TRBJ2-7 | NA | TRBV29-1 | NA | CSAAEPDPFYEQYF | TGCAGCGCCGCCGAGCCCGACCCGTTCTACGAGCAGTACTTC
TRBJ2-1 | TRBD1 | TRBV19 | NA | CASTDRRDRGQFF | TGTGCCAGTACGGACCGTCGGGACAGGGGGCAGTTCTTC
TRBJ1-2 | TRBD1 | TRBV4-1 | NA | CASSQQEGTVYGYTF | TGCGCCAGCAGCCAACAGGAGGGGACAGTTTATGGCTACACCTTC
TRBJ1-3 | TRBD1 | TRBV19 | NA | CASSIRTGRISGNTIYF | TGTGCCAGTAGTATAAGGACAGGCCGAATCTCTGGAAACACCATATATTTT
TRBJ2-7 | NA | TRBV2 | NA | CASTVGWAYEQYF | TGTGCCAGCACGGTGGGGTGGGCCTACGAGCAGTACTTC
TRBJ1-2 | TRBD1 | TRBV18 | NA | CASSSLNGDRVDRYTF | TGTGCCAGCTCTTCTCTCAACGGGGACAGGGTGGATCGCTACACCTTC
TRBJ2-7 | TRBD1 | TRBV15 | NA | CATSRFLGTGGYEQYF | TGTGCCACCAGCAGATTTCTCGGGACAGGGGGCTACGAGCAGTACTTC
TRBJ1-6 | NA | TRBV7-9 | NA | CASSRFLGNRVQNSPLHF | TGTGCCAGCAGCCGATTTTTGGGGAACAGGGTACAGAATTCACCCCTCCACTTT
TRBJ1-2 | TRBD1 | TRBV2 | NA | CASRTGQLSYGYTF | TGTGCCAGCAGAACGGGACAGCTGTCCTATGGCTACACCTTC
TRBJ2-4 | NA | TRBV15 | NA | CATSDNRGGAKNIQYF | TGTGCCACCAGTGACAACAGGGGGGGAGCCAAAAACATTCAGTACTTC
TRBJ1-2 | NA | TRBV15 | NA | CATSRDKRRGAIFEGYTF | TGTGCCACCAGCAGAGATAAGCGGAGGGGCGCTATATTTGAAGGCTACACCTTC
TRBJ2-2 | NA | TRBV5-4 | NA | CASRERRRGELFF | TGTGCCAGCCGGGAGCGCCGCCGCGGGGAGCTGTTTTTT
TRBJ2-7 | NA | TRBV11-3 | NA | CASSRGGYEQYF | TGTGCCAGCTCTCGAGGCGGCTACGAGCAGTACTTC
TRBJ2-2 | TRBD1 | TRBV5-1 | NA | CASSSSTGDTGELFF | TGCGCCAGCAGCTCATCGACAGGGGACACCGGGGAGCTGTTTTTT
TRBJ1-3 | NA | TRBV15 | NA | CAIRRQSGSSGNTIYF | TGTGCCATCCGAAGACAGTCTGGGTCTTCTGGAAACACCATATATTTT
TRBJ1-1 | TRBD1 | TRBV18 | NA | CASSPSGTGYDEAFF | TGTGCCAGCTCACCCTCTGGGACAGGGTATGATGAAGCTTTCTTT
TRBJ2-7 | TRBD2 | TRBV28 | NA | CASSLAGGPRQYF | TGTGCCAGCAGTTTAGCGGGAGGGCCTCGGCAGTACTTC